This T cell receptor (beta chain) was sequenced in a study of CD8 T cells in Susac syndrome. RNA was extracted with the RNeasy kit, and a quantity of about 0.45 to 1 ug was reverse transcribed using random hexamers. By means of immunoSEQ multiplex PCR, TCR beta CDR3 spanning 54 Vbeta and 13 Jbeta underwent amplification. MiXCR, applied by TCRdb to the immunoSEQ multiplex PCR reads, yields one record per CDR3 protein. The table has about 110,000 distinct CDR3 sequences, roughly 95% seen once. Patients with Susac syndrome met diagnostic criteria that were recently defined for definite or probable disease. The authors negatively isolated CD8+ and CD4+ T cells and FACS-enriched TEMRA cells. The length of the CDR3 is 13 residues. The ends were cut back, 3 bases at V and 6 bases at J, with 12 bases in the middle. Germline V lookup: CDR1 ENHRY, CDR2 SYGVKD.

Sequenced input: CD8+ T cells from PBMCs. The source of this sequence is a human donor with Susac syndrome. The rearrangement joins TRBV10-3 to TRBJ2-7, with D uncertain. CDR3: CAISDGRTGEQYF. The CDR3, as DNA: TGTGCCATCAGTGATGGAAGGACGGGCGAGCAGTACTTC.